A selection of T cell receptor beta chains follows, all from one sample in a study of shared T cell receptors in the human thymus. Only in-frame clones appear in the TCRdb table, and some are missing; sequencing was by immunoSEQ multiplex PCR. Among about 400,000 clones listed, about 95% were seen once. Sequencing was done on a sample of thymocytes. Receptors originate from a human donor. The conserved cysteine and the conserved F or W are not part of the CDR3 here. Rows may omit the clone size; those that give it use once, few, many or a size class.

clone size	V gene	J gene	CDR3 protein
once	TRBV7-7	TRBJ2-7	ASSWGQGAYEQY
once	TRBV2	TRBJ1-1	ASSGQRTEAF
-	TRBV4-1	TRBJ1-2	ASSRAGTPAGYGYT
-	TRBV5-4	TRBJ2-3	ASSLVGRTATDTQY
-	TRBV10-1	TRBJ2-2	ASSETSTGELF
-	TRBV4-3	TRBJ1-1	ASSQELPGQGQQLAEAF
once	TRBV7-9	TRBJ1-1	ASSSRGPDTEAF
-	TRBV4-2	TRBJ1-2	ASSQGGTGIGYGYT
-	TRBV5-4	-	ASSLGLGQGAYEQY
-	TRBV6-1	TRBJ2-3	ASSEYSIISTDTQY
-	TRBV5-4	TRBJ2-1	ASSPSRDRDYNEQF
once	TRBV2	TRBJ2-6	ASSVTTTGSESGANVLT
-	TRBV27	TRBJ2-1	ASRLSASFRTSAYKGNEQF
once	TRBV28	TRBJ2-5	ASSFGQGVQETQY
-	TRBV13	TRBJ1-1	ASPYTLTGDTEAF
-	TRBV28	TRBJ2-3	ASSGDSTDTQY
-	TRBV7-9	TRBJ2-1	ASSLFGDEQF
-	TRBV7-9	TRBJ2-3	ASSPSDVDTDTQY
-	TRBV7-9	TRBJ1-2	ASSLLPGENYGYT
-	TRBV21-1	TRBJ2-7	ASSRGANSLYEQY
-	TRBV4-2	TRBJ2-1	ASSQEWGRLAGESPRSEQF
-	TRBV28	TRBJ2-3	ASSFSRRGPTDTQY
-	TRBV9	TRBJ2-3	ASSVYDGRGTDTQY
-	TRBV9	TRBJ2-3	ASSVEGTSGASTDTQY
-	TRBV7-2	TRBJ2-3	ASSGAGRISTDTQY
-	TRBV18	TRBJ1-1	ASSPIGQGASGIEAF
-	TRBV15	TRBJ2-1	ATSRTREQF
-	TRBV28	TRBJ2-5	ASSTGRRVETQY
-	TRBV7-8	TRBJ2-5	ASSLVGGRDRIKRTQY
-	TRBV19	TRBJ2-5	ASSVTSGRHETQY
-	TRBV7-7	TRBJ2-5	ASSLELAGGEETQY
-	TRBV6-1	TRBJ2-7	ASSVRDGAYEQY
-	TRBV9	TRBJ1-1	ASSPPGRENTEAF
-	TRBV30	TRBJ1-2	AWSPGGGDGYT
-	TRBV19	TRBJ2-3	ASSILPGQGVTDTQY
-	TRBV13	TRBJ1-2	ASSLRRTTGANYGYT
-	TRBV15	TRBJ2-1	ATSRGGNEQF
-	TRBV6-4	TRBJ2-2	ASSDGLPGGELF
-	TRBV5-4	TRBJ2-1	ASSDRDRGLNEQF
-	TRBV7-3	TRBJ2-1	ASSHLASSNNEQF
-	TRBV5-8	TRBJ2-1	ASSGAGRNNEQF
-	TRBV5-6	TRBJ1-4	ASSFSRIPEKLF
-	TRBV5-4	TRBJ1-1	ASSWGWGNTEAF
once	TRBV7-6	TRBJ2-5	ASSQDSQETQY
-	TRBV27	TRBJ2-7	ASSPGRLPYEQY
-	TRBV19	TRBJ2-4	ASSTSSIQY
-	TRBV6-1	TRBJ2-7	ASSESETSGTLLSYEQY
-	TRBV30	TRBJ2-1	AWSLPGQRDCSYNEQF
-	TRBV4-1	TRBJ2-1	ASSQAGGWVNEQF
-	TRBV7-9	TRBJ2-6	ASSLTSGTGVAGANVLT
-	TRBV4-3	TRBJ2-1	ASSQSREGPDNEQF
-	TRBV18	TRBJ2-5	ASSPPHDGEETQY
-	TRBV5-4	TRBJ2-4	ASSLGKGKGLNIQY
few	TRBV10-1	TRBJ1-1	ASSESWTGEAF
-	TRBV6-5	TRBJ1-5	ASSYRGVFQPQH
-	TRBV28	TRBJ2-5	ASIVRQGETQY
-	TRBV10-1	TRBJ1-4	AYKTNEKLF
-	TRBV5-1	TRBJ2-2	ASRVLGRGPEAGELF
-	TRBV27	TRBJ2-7	ASSGDRSLEQY